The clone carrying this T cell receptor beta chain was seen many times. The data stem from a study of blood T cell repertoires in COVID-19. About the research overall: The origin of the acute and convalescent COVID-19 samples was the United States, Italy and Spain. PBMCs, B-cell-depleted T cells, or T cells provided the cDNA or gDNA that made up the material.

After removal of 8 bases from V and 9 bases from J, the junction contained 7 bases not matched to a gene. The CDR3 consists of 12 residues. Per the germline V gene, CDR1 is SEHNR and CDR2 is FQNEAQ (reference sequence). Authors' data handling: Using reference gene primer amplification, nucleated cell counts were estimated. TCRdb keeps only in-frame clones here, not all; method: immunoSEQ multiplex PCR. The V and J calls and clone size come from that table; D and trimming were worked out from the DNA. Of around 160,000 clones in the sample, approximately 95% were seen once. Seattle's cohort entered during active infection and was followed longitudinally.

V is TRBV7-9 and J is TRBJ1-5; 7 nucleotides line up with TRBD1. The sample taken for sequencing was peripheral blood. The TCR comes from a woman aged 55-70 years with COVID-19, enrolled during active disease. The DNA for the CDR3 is TGTGCCAGCTCGGAGGGGGCCGTGCCCCAGCATTTT. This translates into CASSEGAVPQHF.